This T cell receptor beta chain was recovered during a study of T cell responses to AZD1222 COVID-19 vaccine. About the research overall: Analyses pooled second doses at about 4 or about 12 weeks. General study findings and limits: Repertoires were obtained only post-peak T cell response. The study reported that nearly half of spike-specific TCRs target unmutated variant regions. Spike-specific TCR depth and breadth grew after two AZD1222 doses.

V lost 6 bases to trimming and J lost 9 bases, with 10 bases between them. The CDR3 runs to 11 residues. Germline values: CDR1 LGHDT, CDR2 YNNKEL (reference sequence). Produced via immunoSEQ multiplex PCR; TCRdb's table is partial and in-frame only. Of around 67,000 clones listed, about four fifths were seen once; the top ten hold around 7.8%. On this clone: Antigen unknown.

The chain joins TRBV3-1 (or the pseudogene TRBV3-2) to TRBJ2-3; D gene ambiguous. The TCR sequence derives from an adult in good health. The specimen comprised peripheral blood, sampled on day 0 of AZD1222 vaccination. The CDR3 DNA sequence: TGTGCCAGCAGTCTCGACCTAACGCAGTATTTT. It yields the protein CASSLDLTQYF.